Listed below are T cell receptor beta chains from one sample, sequenced in a study of T cell repertoires in ileal Crohn's disease. Sequencing used immunoSEQ multiplex PCR; TCRdb keeps in-frame clones, though not all of them. The profile shows around 15,000 clones, about 92% of them singletons. The sample taken for sequencing was ileal tissue. The receptors shown here come from an adult with Crohn's disease. Both conserved end residues are part of each CDR3. D genes are given only for firm matches. Clone size is not always given. Where it is, it says once, few, many or a class for expanded clones.

TRBJ2-5	.	.	TRBV2	CASTSQVQETQYF	TGTGCCAGCACCTCACAGGTCCAAGAGACCCAGTACTTC
TRBJ1-2	.	.	TRBV9	CASSVDEGTDGYTF	TGTGCCAGCAGCGTAGACGAGGGAACAGATGGCTACACCTTC
TRBJ1-1	.	TRBD1	TRBV5-4	CASSFFGTGRRGTEAFF	TGTGCCAGCAGCTTTTTCGGGACAGGGCGGAGGGGCACTGAAGCTTTCTTT
TRBJ2-7	.	TRBD1	TRBV29-1	CSVGAGTGQGKQYF	TGCAGCGTTGGGGCCGGGACAGGGCAGGGCAAGCAGTACTTC
TRBJ1-1	.	TRBD1	TRBV19	CASRTTGTGDTEAFF	TGTGCCAGTAGAACAACCGGGACAGGGGACACTGAAGCTTTCTTT
TRBJ2-6	.	.	TRBV13	CASSLGRGSVSGANVLTF	TGTGCCAGCAGCTTAGGCCGGGGTTCCGTCTCTGGGGCCAACGTCCTGACTTTC
TRBJ1-4	once	.	TRBV15	CATSRDGGFNEKLFF	TGTGCCACCAGCAGAGATGGGGGCTTTAATGAAAAACTGTTTTTT
TRBJ2-3	.	.	TRBV27	CASSVSRPDTQYF	TGTGCGTCTTCAGTATCTAGGCCAGATACGCAGTATTTT
TRBJ2-2	.	TRBD2	TRBV7-9	CASRRGGPTGELFF	TGTGCCAGCAGACGCGGGGGGCCCACCGGGGAGCTGTTTTTT
TRBJ2-3	.	TRBD2	TRBV9	CASSVGRGGTSTDTQYF	TGTGCCAGCAGCGTAGGGCGCGGGGGGACTAGCACAGATACGCAGTATTTT
TRBJ2-3	.	TRBD1	TRBV5-1	CASSSGQGTDTQYF	TGCGCCAGCAGCTCGGGACAGGGGACAGATACGCAGTATTTT
TRBJ2-2	.	.	TRBV7-2	CASSFRTGELFF	TGTGCCAGCAGCTTCAGGACCGGGGAGCTGTTTTTT
TRBJ2-2	.	.	TRBV7-9	CASSLAGGASNTGELFF	TGTGCCAGCAGCTTAGCAGGGGGGGCATCGAACACCGGGGAGCTGTTTTTT
TRBJ2-1	.	TRBD2	TRBV7-9	CASTLWASGNNEQFF	TGTGCCAGCACCCTATGGGCTAGCGGAAACAATGAGCAGTTCTTC
TRBJ2-2	.	.	TRBV2	CASLAATLPGELFF	TGTGCCAGCCTCGCGGCTACGCTGCCCGGGGAGCTGTTTTTT
TRBJ2-5	.	.	TRBV7-2	CASSARETQYF	TGTGCCAGCAGCGCCCGGGAGACCCAGTACTTC
TRBJ2-5	.	.	TRBV30	CAWSVRPGEETQYF	TGTGCCTGGAGTGTACGTCCGGGGGAAGAGACCCAGTACTTC
TRBJ2-7	.	.	TRBV5-4	CASSFREHYEQYF	TGTGCCAGCAGCTTCCGCGAACACTACGAGCAGTACTTC
TRBJ1-2	.	.	TRBV18	CASSPQPDSSNGYTF	TGTGCCAGCTCACCACAGCCCGACAGCTCTAATGGCTACACCTTC
TRBJ2-6	once	.	TRBV2	CASSQQGRDVLTF	TGTGCCAGCAGTCAGCAGGGAAGGGACGTCCTGACTTTC
TRBJ1-5	.	.	TRBV6-1	CASSEGQALNQPQHF	TGTGCCAGCAGTGAAGGGCAGGCTCTAAATCAGCCCCAGCATTTT
TRBJ2-7	.	TRBD1	TRBV2	CASRVDRGGYEQYF	TGTGCCAGCAGAGTCGACAGGGGAGGTTACGAGCAGTACTTC
TRBJ2-5	.	TRBD2	TRBV5-4	CASSFERGGQETQYF	TGTGCCAGCAGCTTCGAGCGGGGGGGCCAAGAGACCCAGTACTTC
TRBJ1-5	.	.	TRBV5-1	CASSLGGSDQPQHF	TGCGCCAGCAGTCTGGGGGGGTCAGATCAGCCCCAGCATTTT
TRBJ2-1	.	.	TRBV7-3	CASSLVESNEQFF	TGTGCCAGCAGCCTGGTAGAGAGCAATGAGCAGTTCTTC
TRBJ2-1	.	TRBD2	TRBV5-8	CASSFQTSGGDEQFF	TGTGCCAGCAGTTTCCAGACTAGCGGGGGGGATGAGCAGTTCTTC
TRBJ1-2	.	.	TRBV5-6	CASSKDRLWPFPWGYTF	TGTGCCAGCAGCAAAGACAGGCTATGGCCATTCCCATGGGGCTACACCTTC
TRBJ2-1	once	.	TRBV6-5	CASSYRPGHTYNEQFF	TGTGCCAGCAGTTACAGGCCGGGACACACATACAATGAGCAGTTCTTC
TRBJ2-1	.	TRBD2	TRBV6-1	CASRESGGSYNEQFF	TGTGCCAGCAGAGAAAGCGGGGGCTCCTACAATGAGCAGTTCTTC
TRBJ1-1	few	.	TRBV5-1	CASSSEGTEAFF	TGCGCCAGCAGCTCGGAGGGCACTGAAGCTTTCTTT
TRBJ2-1	.	TRBD2	TRBV18	CASSSRIAGGLGSNEQFF	TGTGCCAGCTCATCACGGATAGCGGGGGGCCTCGGGAGCAATGAGCAGTTCTTC
TRBJ1-1	.	.	TRBV4-1	CASSPGQRRASGGATFF	TGCGCCAGCAGCCCGGGACAACGCAGGGCCTCGGGGGGGGCGACTTTCTTT
TRBJ2-1	once	.	TRBV6-5	CASRQPRGEINEQFF	TGTGCCAGCAGGCAACCCCGAGGAGAGATCAATGAGCAGTTCTTC
TRBJ1-4	.	.	TRBV7-6	CASRAGPATNEKLFF	TGTGCCAGCAGGGCAGGTCCCGCAACTAATGAAAAACTGTTTTTT
TRBJ1-1	.	TRBD1	TRBV4-1	CASSQTGQGTEAFF	TGCGCCAGCAGCCAGACAGGGCAGGGGACTGAAGCTTTCTTT
TRBJ2-3	.	TRBD2	TRBV6-1	CASSENPSGGTQYF	TGTGCCAGCAGTGAAAATCCCTCGGGAGGTACGCAGTATTTT
TRBJ2-2	.	TRBD1	TRBV5-1	CASSLAWTGNTGELFF	TGCGCCAGCAGCTTGGCCTGGACAGGGAACACCGGGGAGCTGTTTTTT
TRBJ2-5	.	TRBD2	TRBV7-2	CASSLGSGGTNQETQYF	TGTGCCAGCAGCTTAGGTAGCGGGGGGACAAACCAAGAGACCCAGTACTTC
TRBJ2-7	.	TRBD2	TRBV2	CASSEGLAGGSSYEQYF	TGTGCCAGCAGTGAAGGACTAGCGGGGGGGAGCTCCTACGAGCAGTACTTC
TRBJ1-2	.	TRBD1	TRBV11-2	CASSPVGTGTYGYTF	TGTGCCAGCAGCCCCGTGGGGACAGGTACCTATGGCTACACCTTC
TRBJ1-1	.	TRBD1	TRBV19	CASRTQGGRGMNTEAFF	TGTGCCAGTAGAACTCAGGGGGGCAGGGGGATGAACACTGAAGCTTTCTTT
TRBJ2-7	.	TRBD1	TRBV27	CASSSKQGAEQYF	TGTGCCAGCAGTTCCAAGCAGGGGGCCGAGCAGTACTTC
TRBJ2-7	.	TRBD1	TRBV6-5	CASSSGQGVSEQYF	TGTGCCAGCAGTTCGGGACAGGGGGTATCCGAGCAGTACTTC
TRBJ2-3	.	.	TRBV9	CASSVASRGPDTQYF	TGTGCCAGCAGCGTAGCGTCCAGGGGTCCAGATACGCAGTATTTT
TRBJ2-7	.	.	TRBV13	CASSPSYEQYF	TGTGCCAGCAGCCCGTCCTACGAGCAGTACTTC
TRBJ2-7	.	TRBD2	TRBV7-2	CASSLVASGSYSYEQYF	TGTGCCAGCAGCTTAGTGGCTAGCGGATCCTATTCCTACGAGCAGTACTTC
TRBJ2-5	.	.	TRBV27	CASSRSSGRKETQYF	TGTGCCAGCAGTCGCTCTTCGGGGAGGAAAGAGACCCAGTACTTC
TRBJ2-3	.	.	TRBV18	CASGPRRVGGGAPTDTQYF	TGTGCCAGCGGACCACGAAGAGTGGGAGGGGGGGCCCCCACAGATACGCAGTATTTT
TRBJ1-2	.	.	TRBV5-4	CASTPSRFHYGYTF	TGTGCCAGCACCCCTTCGAGATTCCACTATGGCTACACCTTC
TRBJ2-3	.	TRBD2	TRBV5-5	CASSQVGGGTDTQYF	TGTGCCAGCAGCCAGGTGGGGGGAGGGACAGATACGCAGTATTTT
TRBJ1-1	once	.	TRBV25-1	CASTAGSLNTEAFF	TGTGCCAGCACGGCGGGGAGCCTGAACACTGAAGCTTTCTTT
TRBJ1-2	.	.	TRBV6-1	CASTTELGVLYGYTF	TGTGCCAGCACTACTGAACTCGGGGTTTTGTATGGCTACACCTTC
TRBJ2-3	.	TRBD2	TRBV7-7	CASSPSGGATDTQYF	TGTGCTAGCAGTCCGAGCGGGGGGGCGACAGATACGCAGTATTTT